These T cell receptor beta chains were read from a single sample in a study of blood T cell repertoires in COVID-19. Sequenced by immunoSEQ multiplex PCR; TCRdb stores in-frame clones only, minus some. The sample includes around 140,000 clones, around 88% of them seen just once. Specimen: peripheral blood. The receptors derive from a woman aged 60-70 years with acute or convalescent COVID-19. The CDR3 runs from the conserved cysteine through the conserved F or W. The order of the fields is V gene, J gene, clone size, CDR3 length, D gene, CDR3 DNA, CDR3 protein. A D gene is named only where the DNA matches it firmly. Size values are once, few and many counts, or a class for expanded clones, and some rows have none.

V: TRBV28
J: TRBJ1-1
size: .
length: 10
D: .
DNA: TGTGCCAGCAGTTCGCACAGGGCTTTCTTT
CDR3: CASSSHRAFF

V: TRBV19
J: TRBJ2-5
size: .
length: 14
D: TRBD1
DNA: TGTGCCTCCAAACCGGACAGGGGCCAAGAGACCCAGTACTTC
CDR3: CASKPDRGQETQYF

V: TRBV6-6
J: TRBJ2-7
size: .
length: 14
D: .
DNA: TGTGCCAGCAGAAGCCCGACAGGGAGGCACGAGCAGTACTTC
CDR3: CASRSPTGRHEQYF

V: TRBV7-2
J: TRBJ1-1
size: .
length: 16
D: .
DNA: TGTGCCAGCTGGGGGGGAACCGGGACACAGAACACTGAAGCTTTCTTT
CDR3: CASWGGTGTQNTEAFF

V: TRBV28
J: TRBJ1-1
size: once
length: 14
D: .
DNA: TGTGCCAGCAGAACTCTCCAGGGAGGGACTGAAGCTTTCTTT
CDR3: CASRTLQGGTEAFF

V: TRBV7-9
J: TRBJ1-5
size: .
length: 14
D: .
DNA: TGTGCCAGCAGCTTTCCAGGGAGCAATCAGCCCCAGCATTTT
CDR3: CASSFPGSNQPQHF

V: TRBV7-2
J: TRBJ1-1
size: .
length: 15
D: .
DNA: TGTGCCAGCAGGTTCGTTCTGGGGGGTCATACTGAAGCTTTCTTT
CDR3: CASRFVLGGHTEAFF

V: TRBV4-2
J: TRBJ1-6
size: .
length: 14
D: .
DNA: TGTGCCAGCAGCCGGTTCGACAGCAATTCACCCCTCCACTTT
CDR3: CASSRFDSNSPLHF

V: TRBV14
J: TRBJ1-5
size: once
length: 17
D: TRBD1
DNA: TGTGCCAGCAGCCAAGAATCCAGGGGGGCGAGCAATCAGCCCCAGCATTTT
CDR3: CASSQESRGASNQPQHF

V: TRBV7-8
J: TRBJ1-3
size: .
length: 14
D: .
DNA: TGTGCCAGCAGCTTTTCCGGCTCTGGAAACACCATATATTTT
CDR3: CASSFSGSGNTIYF

V: TRBV4-2
J: TRBJ2-1
size: .
length: 13
D: TRBD2
DNA: TGTGCCAGCAGCCAAGACCCAGCGGGGCCTGTGTTCTTC
CDR3: CASSQDPAGPVFF

V: TRBV6-5
J: TRBJ1-6
size: .
length: 13
D: TRBD1
DNA: TGTGCCAGCCGCTACAGGGGCGCCTCACCCCTCCACTTT
CDR3: CASRYRGASPLHF

V: TRBV5-1
J: TRBJ2-5
size: .
length: 14
D: .
DNA: TGCGCCAGCAGCTTGGTGCGGTCCCAAGAGACCCAGTACTTC
CDR3: CASSLVRSQETQYF

V: TRBV6-5
J: TRBJ1-1
size: .
length: 12
D: .
DNA: TGTGCCAGCAGTCACCCACAGGGAAAAGCTTTCTTT
CDR3: CASSHPQGKAFF

V: TRBV6-5
J: TRBJ2-7
size: .
length: 16
D: TRBD1
DNA: TGTGCCAGCAGTTACACTCCGGGACAGCCCGACTACGAGCAGTACTTC
CDR3: CASSYTPGQPDYEQYF

V: TRBV7-3
J: TRBJ2-1
size: .
length: 16
D: .
DNA: TGTGCCAGCAGCTTAAACCCCCCGGACAGTCCCAATGAGCAGTTCTTC
CDR3: CASSLNPPDSPNEQFF

V: TRBV18
J: TRBJ2-3
size: .
length: 15
D: .
DNA: TGTGCCAGCTCACCAGAACAGGGTTTCACAGATACGCAGTATTTT
CDR3: CASSPEQGFTDTQYF

V: TRBV28
J: TRBJ1-2
size: .
length: 11
D: .
DNA: TGTGCCAGCAGTGCACTAAATGGCTACACCTTC
CDR3: CASSALNGYTF

V: TRBV4-3
J: TRBJ2-7
size: .
length: 12
D: .
DNA: TGCGCCAGCAGCCATGAGTTCTCCGAGCAGTACTTC
CDR3: CASSHEFSEQYF

V: TRBV7-8
J: TRBJ2-2
size: .
length: 16
D: TRBD2
DNA: TGTGCCAGCAGCCCACCGGGACTAGCTCGTACCGGGGAGCTGTTTTTT
CDR3: CASSPPGLARTGELFF

V: TRBV10-3
J: TRBJ1-1
size: .
length: 11
D: .
DNA: TGTGCCACCACAGTGAACACTGAAGCTTTCTTT
CDR3: CATTVNTEAFF

V: TRBV6-5
J: TRBJ2-7
size: .
length: 12
D: TRBD2
DNA: TGTGCCAGCAGCCCGGGAGGCTACGAGCAGTACTTC
CDR3: CASSPGGYEQYF

V: TRBV18
J: TRBJ1-5
size: .
length: 17
D: TRBD1
DNA: TGTGCCAGCTCACCAAATAGGGGGCGTGACAGCAATCAGCCCCAGCATTTT
CDR3: CASSPNRGRDSNQPQHF

V: TRBV5-1
J: TRBJ2-1
size: .
length: 16
D: TRBD1
DNA: TGCGCCAGCGGACCCGGGACAGGTCGCTCCTACAATGAGCAGTTCTTC
CDR3: CASGPGTGRSYNEQFF

V: TRBV7-2
J: TRBJ2-2
size: .
length: 15
D: TRBD2
DNA: TGTGCCAGCAGCCAGATAGCGGGGGGGCGCGGGGAGCTGTTTTTT
CDR3: CASSQIAGGRGELFF

V: TRBV29-1
J: TRBJ2-7
size: once
length: 13
D: TRBD1
DNA: TGCAGCGTTGTATATCAGGGGGCGGGTGAGCAGTACTTC
CDR3: CSVVYQGAGEQYF

V: TRBV27
J: TRBJ1-2
size: .
length: 15
D: TRBD1
DNA: TGTGCCAGCAGTGCGACACAGGGGGGAAGCCGAGACTACACCTTC
CDR3: CASSATQGGSRDYTF

V: TRBV12-3/TRBV12-4
J: TRBJ1-2
size: few
length: 12
D: .
DNA: TGTGCCAGCAGTGTCAGAAGCTATGGCTACACCTTC
CDR3: CASSVRSYGYTF

V: TRBV19
J: TRBJ1-1
size: .
length: 16
D: .
DNA: TGTGCCAGTAGTATAGCTTTGGGGGCTGGCAACACTGAAGCTTTCTTT
CDR3: CASSIALGAGNTEAFF

V: TRBV7-9
J: TRBJ1-2
size: .
length: 11
D: .
DNA: TGTGCCAGCAGCCCGGACTATGGCTACACCTTC
CDR3: CASSPDYGYTF

V: TRBV19
J: TRBJ1-4
size: .
length: 15
D: TRBD1
DNA: TGTGCCAGTACCATCGGAACAGGGGAGGCTGAAAAACTGTTTTTT
CDR3: CASTIGTGEAEKLFF

V: TRBV6-2/TRBV6-3
J: TRBJ2-7
size: .
length: 12
D: .
DNA: TGTGCCAGCAGTCGGGACATCTACGAGCAGTACTTC
CDR3: CASSRDIYEQYF

V: TRBV5-1
J: TRBJ2-7
size: once
length: 13
D: TRBD1
DNA: TGCGCCAGCAGCACCAGGGGGTTGCACGAGCAGTACTTC
CDR3: CASSTRGLHEQYF

V: TRBV4-3
J: TRBJ1-2
size: few
length: 15
D: .
DNA: TGCGCCAGCAGCCGACTACAGGACAGTAGCTATGGCTACACCTTC
CDR3: CASSRLQDSSYGYTF

V: TRBV7-2
J: TRBJ1-2
size: .
length: 17
D: .
DNA: TGTGCCAGCAGCTTATCTACTAGTGGCACAATCCTCTATGGCTACACCTTC
CDR3: CASSLSTSGTILYGYTF

V: TRBV6-2/TRBV6-3
J: TRBJ1-1
size: many
length: 15
D: .
DNA: TGTGCCAGCAGTTCCGCCGGGACACCCAACACTGAAGCTTTCTTT
CDR3: CASSSAGTPNTEAFF

V: TRBV6-5
J: TRBJ1-5
size: .
length: 16
D: .
DNA: TGTGCCAGCAGTCACTCCGGGCAGGGTAGGCTACAGCCCCAGCATTTT
CDR3: CASSHSGQGRLQPQHF

V: TRBV28
J: TRBJ1-1
size: .
length: 15
D: .
DNA: TGTGCCAGCATACTTAGGATAGGCGGGGGGACTGAAGCTTTCTTT
CDR3: CASILRIGGGTEAFF

V: TRBV2
J: TRBJ2-5
size: once
length: 17
D: .
DNA: TGTGCCAGCAGTGATGTTAATTGGCGGGCAGTCCAAGAGACCCAGTACTTC
CDR3: CASSDVNWRAVQETQYF

V: TRBV19
J: TRBJ1-1
size: .
length: 14
D: .
DNA: TGTGCCAGTGCCCCACAGTCGAGGGACACTGAAGCTTTCTTT
CDR3: CASAPQSRDTEAFF

V: TRBV4-3
J: TRBJ1-4
size: .
length: 18
D: .
DNA: TGCGCCAGCAGCCAAGATACCGTACGGGTGGCAACTAATGAAAAACTGTTTTTT
CDR3: CASSQDTVRVATNEKLFF

V: TRBV6-5
J: TRBJ2-5
size: .
length: 15
D: TRBD1
DNA: TGTGCCAGCAGCCCCGGACAGGGGGAGTCAGAGACCCAGTACTTC
CDR3: CASSPGQGESETQYF

V: TRBV30
J: TRBJ2-7
size: .
length: 15
D: .
DNA: TGTGCCTGTCCACACCGAGAGGGGCGGGGAGGCGAGCAGTACTTC
CDR3: CACPHREGRGGEQYF

V: TRBV7-2
J: TRBJ2-7
size: .
length: 16
D: TRBD1
DNA: TGTGCCAGCAGCTCAGGGACAGCGACTGACTCCTACGAGCAGTACTTC
CDR3: CASSSGTATDSYEQYF

V: TRBV19
J: TRBJ1-2
size: .
length: 12
D: .
DNA: TGTGCCAGTAGGGCCGTCCTAGATGGCTACACCTTC
CDR3: CASRAVLDGYTF

V: TRBV7-9
J: TRBJ1-6
size: .
length: 14
D: .
DNA: TGTGCCAGCAGCTCCCGGACAGACCGTTTCACCCTCCACTTT
CDR3: CASSSRTDRFTLHF

V: TRBV28
J: TRBJ1-6
size: .
length: 14
D: TRBD1
DNA: TGTGCCAGCAGTACCGACAGGGGGAATTCACCCCTCCACTTT
CDR3: CASSTDRGNSPLHF

V: TRBV11-2
J: TRBJ1-5
size: .
length: 16
D: TRBD1
DNA: TGTGCCAGCAGCGGATCCGGGACAGGGGCGGATCAGCCCCAGCATTTT
CDR3: CASSGSGTGADQPQHF